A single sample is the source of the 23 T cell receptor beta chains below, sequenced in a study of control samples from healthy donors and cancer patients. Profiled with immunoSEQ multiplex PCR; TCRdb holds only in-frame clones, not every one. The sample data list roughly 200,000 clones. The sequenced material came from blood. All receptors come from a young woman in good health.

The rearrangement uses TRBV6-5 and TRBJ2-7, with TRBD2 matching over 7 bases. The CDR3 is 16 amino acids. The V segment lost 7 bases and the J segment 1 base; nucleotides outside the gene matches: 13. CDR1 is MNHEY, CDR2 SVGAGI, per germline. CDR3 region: CASTYSLASGSYEQYF. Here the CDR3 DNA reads TGTGCCAGCACCTACTCGTTGGCTAGCGGATCCTACGAGCAGTACTTC.

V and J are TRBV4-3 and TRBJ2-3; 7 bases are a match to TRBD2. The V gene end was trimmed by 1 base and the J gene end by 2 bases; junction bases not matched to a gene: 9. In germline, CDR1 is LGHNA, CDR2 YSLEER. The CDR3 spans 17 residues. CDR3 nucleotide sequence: TGCGCCAGCAGCCAAGTGGGAGGGGCCTCTCCCACAGATACGCAGTATTTT. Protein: CASSQVGGASPTDTQYF.

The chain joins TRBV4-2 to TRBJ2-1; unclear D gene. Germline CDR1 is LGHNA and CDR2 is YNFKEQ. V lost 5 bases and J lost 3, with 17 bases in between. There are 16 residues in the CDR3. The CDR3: CASSASLADFYNEQFF. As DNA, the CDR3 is TGTGCCAGCAGCGCCTCGCTTGCGGATTTCTACAATGAGCAGTTCTTC.

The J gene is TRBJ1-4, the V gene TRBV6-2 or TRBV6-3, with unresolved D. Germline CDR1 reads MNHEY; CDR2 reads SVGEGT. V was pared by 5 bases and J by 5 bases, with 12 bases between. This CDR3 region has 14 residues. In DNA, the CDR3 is TGTGCCAGCAGTGCGACCCGATTCAATGAAAAACTGTTTTTT. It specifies CASSATRFNEKLFF.

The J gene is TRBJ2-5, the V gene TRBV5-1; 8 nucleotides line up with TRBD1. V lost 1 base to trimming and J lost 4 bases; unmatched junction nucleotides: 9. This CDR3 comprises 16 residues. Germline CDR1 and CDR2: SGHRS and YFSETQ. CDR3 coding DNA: TGCGCCAGCAGCTTGTTCCAGGGGGCGCGCGGAGAGACCCAGTACTTC. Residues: CASSLFQGARGETQYF.

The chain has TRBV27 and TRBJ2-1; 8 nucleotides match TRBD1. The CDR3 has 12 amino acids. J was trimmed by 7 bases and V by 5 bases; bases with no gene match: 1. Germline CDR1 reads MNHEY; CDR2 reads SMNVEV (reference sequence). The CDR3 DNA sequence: TGTGCCAGCAGTGGACAGGGAAATGAGCAGTTCTTC. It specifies CASSGQGNEQFF.

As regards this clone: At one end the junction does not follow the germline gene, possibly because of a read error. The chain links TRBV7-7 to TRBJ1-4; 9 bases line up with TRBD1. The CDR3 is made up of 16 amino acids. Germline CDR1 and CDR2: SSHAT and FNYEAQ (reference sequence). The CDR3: CASSPAEGQGNEKLFF. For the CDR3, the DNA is TGTGCTAGCAGCCCTGCTGAGGGACAGGGAAACGAAAAACTGTTTTTT.

The CDR3 DNA is TGTGCCAGCAGCTTGGGAGGGACAGGGACGGGTCAGCCCCAGCATTTT. Translating it yields CASSLGGTGTGQPQHF. The chain couples TRBV5-4 to TRBJ1-5; 9 bases agree with TRBD1. CDR1 and CDR2 from the germline V gene are SGHNT and YYREEE (reference sequence). The CDR3 consists of 16 residues. After removal of 0 bases from V and 6 bases from J, the junction contained 7 bases not matched to a gene.

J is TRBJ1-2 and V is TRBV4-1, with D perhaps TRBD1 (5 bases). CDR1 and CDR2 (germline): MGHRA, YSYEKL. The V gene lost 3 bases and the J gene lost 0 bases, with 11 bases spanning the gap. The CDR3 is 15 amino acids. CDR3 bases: TGCGCCAGCAGCCACCCAGGGCGGACTAACTATGGCTACACCTTC. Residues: CASSHPGRTNYGYTF.

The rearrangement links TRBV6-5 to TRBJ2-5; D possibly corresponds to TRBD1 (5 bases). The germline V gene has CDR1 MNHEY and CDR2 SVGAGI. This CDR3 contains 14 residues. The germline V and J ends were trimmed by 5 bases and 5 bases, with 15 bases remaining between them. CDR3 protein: CASSQLGARETQYF. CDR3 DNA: TGTGCCAGCAGTCAATTAGGGGCAAGGGAGACCCAGTACTTC.

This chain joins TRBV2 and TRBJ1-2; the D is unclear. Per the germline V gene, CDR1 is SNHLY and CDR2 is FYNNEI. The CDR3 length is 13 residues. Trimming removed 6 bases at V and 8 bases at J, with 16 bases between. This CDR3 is CASSRGPGRGYTF. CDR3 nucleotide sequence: TGTGCCAGCAGCCGAGGACCTGGACGGGGCTACACCTTC. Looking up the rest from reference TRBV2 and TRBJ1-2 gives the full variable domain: EPEVTQTPSHQVTQMGQEVILRCVPISNHLYFYWYRQILGQKVEFLVSFYNNEISEKSEIFDDQFSVERPDGSNFTLKIRSTKLEDSAMYFCASSRGPGRGYTFGSGTRLTVV.

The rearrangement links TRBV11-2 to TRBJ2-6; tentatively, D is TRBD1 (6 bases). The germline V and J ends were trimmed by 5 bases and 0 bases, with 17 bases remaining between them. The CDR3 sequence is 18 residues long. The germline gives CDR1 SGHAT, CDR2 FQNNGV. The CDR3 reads CASSARTVYLSGANVLTF. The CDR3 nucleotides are TGTGCCAGCAGCGCGCGGACAGTATACCTCTCTGGGGCCAACGTCCTGACTTTC.

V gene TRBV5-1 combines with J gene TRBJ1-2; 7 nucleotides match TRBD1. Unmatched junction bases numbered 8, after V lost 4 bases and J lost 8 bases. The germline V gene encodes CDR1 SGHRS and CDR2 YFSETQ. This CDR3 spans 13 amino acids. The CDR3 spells CASSLTGREGYTF. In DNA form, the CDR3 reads TGCGCCAGCAGCCTGACAGGGAGGGAAGGCTACACCTTC.

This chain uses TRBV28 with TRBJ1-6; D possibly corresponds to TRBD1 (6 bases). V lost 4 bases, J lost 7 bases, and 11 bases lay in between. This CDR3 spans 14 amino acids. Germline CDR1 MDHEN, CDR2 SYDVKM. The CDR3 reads CASSWGLSNSPLHF. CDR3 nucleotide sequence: TGTGCCAGCAGTTGGGGGCTCTCCAATTCACCCCTCCACTTT.

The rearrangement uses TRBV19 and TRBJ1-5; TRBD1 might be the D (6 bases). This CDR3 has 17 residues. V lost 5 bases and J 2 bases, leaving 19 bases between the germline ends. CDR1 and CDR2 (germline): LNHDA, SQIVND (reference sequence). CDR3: CASSRRQGKYGNQPQHF. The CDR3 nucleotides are TGTGCCAGTAGTCGGAGGCAGGGGAAGTATGGCAATCAGCCCCAGCATTTT.

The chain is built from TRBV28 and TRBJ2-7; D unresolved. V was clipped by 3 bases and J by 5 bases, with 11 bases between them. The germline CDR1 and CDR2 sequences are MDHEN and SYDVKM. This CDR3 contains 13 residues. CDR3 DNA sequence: TGTGCCAGCAGTTTCGTCCCGTACCACGAGCAGTACTTC. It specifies CASSFVPYHEQYF.

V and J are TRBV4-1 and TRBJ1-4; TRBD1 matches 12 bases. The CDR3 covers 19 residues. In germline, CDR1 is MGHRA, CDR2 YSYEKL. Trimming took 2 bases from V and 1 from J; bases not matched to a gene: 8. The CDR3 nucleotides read TGCGCCAGCAGCCAACCCGGGACAGGGGGCGGAGTAACTAATGAAAAACTGTTTTTT. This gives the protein CASSQPGTGGGVTNEKLFF.

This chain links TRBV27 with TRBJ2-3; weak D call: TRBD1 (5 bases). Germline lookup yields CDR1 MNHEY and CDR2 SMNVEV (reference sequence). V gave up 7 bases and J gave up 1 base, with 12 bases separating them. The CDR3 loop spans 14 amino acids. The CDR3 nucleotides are TGTGCCAGCACCCCAGGGCTGGGCACAGATACGCAGTATTTT. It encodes CASTPGLGTDTQYF.

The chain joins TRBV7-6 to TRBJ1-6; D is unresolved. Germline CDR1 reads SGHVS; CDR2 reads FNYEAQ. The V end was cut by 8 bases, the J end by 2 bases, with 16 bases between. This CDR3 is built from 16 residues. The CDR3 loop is CASGKDGLTYNSPLHF. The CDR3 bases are TGTGCCAGCGGAAAAGATGGCCTAACCTATAATTCACCCCTCCACTTT.

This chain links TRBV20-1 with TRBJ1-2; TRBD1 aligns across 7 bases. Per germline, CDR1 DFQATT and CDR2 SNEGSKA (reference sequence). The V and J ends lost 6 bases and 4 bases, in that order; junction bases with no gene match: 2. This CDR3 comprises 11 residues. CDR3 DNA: TGCAGTGCAGGGACAGCCTATGGCTACACCTTC. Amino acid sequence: CSAGTAYGYTF.

Here the CDR3 reads CATSRVRGGYGYTF. The CDR3 nucleotides read TGTGCCACCAGCAGAGTTAGGGGGGGTTACGGCTACACCTTC. The chain has TRBV15 and TRBJ1-2; tentatively, D is TRBD1 (6 bases). Germline loops: CDR1 LNHNV, CDR2 YYDKDF (reference sequence). Trimming removed 1 base from V and 8 bases from J, with 14 bases in between. This CDR3 comprises 14 residues.

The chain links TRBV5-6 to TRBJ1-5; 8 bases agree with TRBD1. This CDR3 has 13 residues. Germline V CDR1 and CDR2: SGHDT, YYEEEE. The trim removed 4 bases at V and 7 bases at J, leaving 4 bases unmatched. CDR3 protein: CASSQYRGQPQHF. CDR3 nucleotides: TGTGCCAGCAGCCAATACAGGGGGCAGCCCCAGCATTTT.

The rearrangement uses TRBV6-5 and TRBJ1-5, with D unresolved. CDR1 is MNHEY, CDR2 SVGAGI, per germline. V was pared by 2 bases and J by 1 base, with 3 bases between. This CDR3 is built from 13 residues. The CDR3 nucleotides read TGTGCCAGCAGTTACGTAAGCAATCAGCCCCAGCATTTT. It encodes CASSYVSNQPQHF.